This T cell receptor beta chain appears in the sequencing data of a study of cytomegalovirus exposure and HLA in healthy donors. Study background: A previous analysis identified 90 million to 140 million unique TCR beta sequences derived from 180 million or so T cells.

PCR was performed using 60 Vbeta and 13 Jbeta primers. Libraries were prepared by immunoSEQ multiplex PCR; TCRdb keeps only in-frame clonotypes and omits some of them. The sample is made up of roughly 100,000 clones, and the top ten hold 3% to 3.5% of it. Every donor was a healthy person donating bone marrow. This receptor was taken from a man in his forties in good health and CMV-seronegative. Input material: PBMCs.

The chain's CDR3 is CASSFPGGSEQYF. In DNA form, the CDR3 reads TGTGCCAGCAGTTTTCCCGGCGGGTCCGAGCAGTACTTC. The chain joins TRBV27 to TRBJ2-7; a weak D match, TRBD2 (5 bases). The V end was cut by 3 bases, the J end by 6 bases, with 12 bases between. The CDR3 extends over 13 amino acids. CDR1 and CDR2 from the germline V gene are MNHEY and SMNVEV (reference sequence).